The 21 T cell receptor beta chains given below trace back to one sample, sequenced in a study of cytomegalovirus exposure and HLA in healthy donors. PCR was performed using 60 Vbeta and 13 Jbeta primers. Measured with immunoSEQ multiplex PCR; TCRdb has only the in-frame clones, and not every one. This table has approximately 100,000 clones, around four fifths appearing once. Sequenced input: PBMCs. The receptors were gathered from a woman between 45 and 65 years old in good health and CMV-seropositive.

The CDR3, as DNA: TGCGCCAGCAGCCAAGATGGGACAGGGCCCGATACGCAGTATTTT. Encoded protein: CASSQDGTGPDTQYF. The chain has TRBV4-3 and TRBJ2-3, with 9 positions matching TRBD1. The CDR3 consists of 15 residues. The germline V gene has CDR1 LGHNA and CDR2 YSLEER. The J segment lost 6 bases and the V segment lost 0 bases, leaving 4 bases of the junction unmatched.

The genes are TRBV4-1 and TRBJ1-1, with TRBD1 as a possible D gene (6 bases). V lost 6 bases, J lost 11 bases, and 19 bases lay in between. Germline V lookup: CDR1 MGHRA, CDR2 YSYEKL. The CDR3 spans 13 residues. Written as DNA, the CDR3 is TGCGCCAGCAGGGCACAGGGTTTCGAGGTGGCTTTCTTT. Its translation: CASRAQGFEVAFF.

The chain uses TRBV4-1 and TRBJ1-5; TRBD1 might be the D (5 bases). Trimming shortened V by 0 bases and J by 2 bases, and 11 bases separated the two germline ends. The CDR3 runs to 16 residues. The germline CDR1 and CDR2 sequences are MGHRA and YSYEKL. The CDR3 coding sequence is TGCGCCAGCAGCCAAGAAGGGGTTTTAGGCAATCAGCCCCAGCATTTT. This gives the protein CASSQEGVLGNQPQHF.

The CDR3 region has the DNA TGTGCCAGCAGCTTTTTCAGCGGGAGTGGGGATACGCAGTATTTT. Translating gives CASSFFSGSGDTQYF. The rearrangement links TRBV7-2 to TRBJ2-3, with 8 positions matching TRBD2. After removal of 3 bases from V and 6 bases from J, the junction contained 8 bases not matched to a gene. The CDR3 has 15 amino acids. Germline CDR1 SGHTA, CDR2 FQGNSA.

V and J are TRBV6-5 and TRBJ2-3; D may be TRBD2 (7 bases). V was clipped by 2 bases and J by 5 bases, with 14 bases between them. CDR1 MNHEY and CDR2 SVGAGI come from the germline V gene. The CDR3 contains 15 residues. The CDR3 sequence is CASSYTPGGVDTQYF. CDR3 nucleotides: TGTGCCAGCAGTTACACCCCGGGGGGCGTAGATACGCAGTATTTT.

The chain carries TRBV5-6 and TRBJ2-7; TRBD2 is a possible D gene (6 bases). The CDR3 has 15 residues. Trimming removed 3 bases at V and 5 bases at J, with 18 bases between. CDR1 SGHDT and CDR2 YYEEEE come from the germline V gene. For the CDR3, the DNA is TGTGCCAGCAGCTCCTTAGCGGCCCGAAGGGACGAGCAGTACTTC. Protein sequence: CASSSLAARRDEQYF.

This chain joins TRBV19 and TRBJ2-3; TRBD1 is a possible D gene (5 bases). The CDR3 loop spans 14 amino acids. Germline V gene sequence: CDR1 LNHDA, CDR2 SQIVND (reference sequence). Trimming stripped 4 bases from V and 0 bases from J, with 8 bases between. The CDR3 loop reads CASSSGHSTDTQYF. As DNA, the CDR3 is TGTGCCAGTAGTAGTGGACACAGCACAGATACGCAGTATTTT.

The gene calls are TRBV5-6 and TRBJ2-1; maybe TRBD2 (6 bases). CDR3 length: 14 residues. V was cut by 4 bases and J by 3 bases, with 11 bases left in between. Germline lookup yields CDR1 SGHDT and CDR2 YYEEEE. The CDR3 loop reads CASSVWTNYNEQFF. The CDR3 DNA reads as TGTGCCAGCAGCGTGTGGACTAACTACAATGAGCAGTTCTTC.

CDR3 DNA: TGTGCCAGCGGGGCCAGGGGCCTATTCAATGAGCAGTTCTTC. Translation gives CASGARGLFNEQFF. The genes are TRBV6-6 and TRBJ2-1, with D perhaps matching TRBD1 (6 bases). Germline values: CDR1 MNHNY, CDR2 SVGAGI (reference sequence). The CDR3 runs 14 residues. Trimming took off 8 bases at V and 6 bases at J, with 17 bases between the two ends.

The chain uses TRBV19 and TRBJ1-1, with D tentatively TRBD1 (6 bases). V was pared by 5 bases and J by 7 bases, with 14 bases between. The CDR3 spans 13 residues. Germline V lookup: CDR1 LNHDA, CDR2 SQIVND (reference sequence). The CDR3 coding sequence is TGTGCCAGTAGTCCGGGACAAACTTTTGAAGCTTTCTTT. Translated, it gives CASSPGQTFEAFF.

This chain connects TRBV2 to TRBJ2-7; 7 bases line up with TRBD1. V lost 6 bases and J lost 9; bases outside the gene matches: 11. CDR3 length: 13 amino acids. Germline V gives CDR1 SNHLY, CDR2 FYNNEI. CDR3 nucleotide sequence: TGTGCCAGCAGACCCCTAACAGGGGTCAGGCAGTACTTC. Translated: CASRPLTGVRQYF.

This chain connects TRBV28 to TRBJ1-2; unclear D gene. Trimming took off 11 bases at V and 4 bases at J, with 14 bases between the two ends. There are 12 residues in the CDR3. From germline, CDR1 is MDHEN and CDR2 SYDVKM. CDR3 sequence reads: CAARDLVYGYTF. The CDR3 DNA reads as TGTGCCGCCCGAGATCTCGTCTATGGCTACACCTTC.

DNA for the CDR3: TGCGCCAGCAGTCACCAACGGGCCGACAGTAGCAATCAGCCCCAGCATTTT. Translated: CASSHQRADSSNQPQHF. V is TRBV10-1 and J is TRBJ1-5, with a tentative D call TRBD1 (5 bases). Between the trimmed V and J ends, which lost 5 bases and 0 bases, there was a span of 17 bases. CDR3 length equals 17 residues. Germline V gene lookup returns CDR1 WNHNN and CDR2 SYGVQD (reference sequence).

The V and J genes are TRBV5-6 and TRBJ2-2; D perhaps matches TRBD2 (7 bases). The V gene lost 4 bases and the J gene lost 5 bases, with 18 bases spanning the gap. CDR3 length equals 16 residues. From germline, CDR1 is SGHDT and CDR2 YYEEEE. In DNA, the CDR3 is TGTGCCAGCAGCCTGGTCGGGGGGCCGCGGACCGGGGAGCTGTTTTTT. This sequence encodes CASSLVGGPRTGELFF. The entire variable domain, with the rest obtained from reference TRBV5-6 and TRBJ2-2, is as follows: DAGVTQSPTHLIKTRGQQVTLRCSPKSGHDTVSWYQQALGQGPQFIFQYYEEEERQRGNFPDRFSGHQFPNYSSELNVNALLLGDSALYLCASSLVGGPRTGELFFGEGSRLTVL.

The chain is built from TRBV18 and TRBJ2-5; D is unclear. Germline CDR1 KGHSH, CDR2 LQKENI. The CDR3 length is 17 residues. V dropped 2 bases and J dropped 4 bases, with 20 bases sitting between them. CDR3 amino acids: CASSPNSDIAFLETQYF. The DNA of the CDR3 is TGTGCCAGCTCACCAAATTCCGACATCGCCTTTTTAGAGACCCAGTACTTC.

V gene TRBV6-5 combines with J gene TRBJ2-1; no firm D call. The CDR3 sequence is 15 residues long. Trimming removed 4 bases at V and 8 bases at J, with 18 bases between. Germline CDR1 reads MNHEY; CDR2 reads SVGAGI. The CDR3 sequence is CASSSAQLYPDEQFF. The CDR3 coding sequence is TGTGCCAGCAGTTCGGCGCAACTATACCCCGATGAGCAGTTCTTC.

This clone was counted a single time. One end of the junction is discordant with germline, which a read error may explain. This chain joins TRBV7-7 and TRBJ1-5, with D uncertain. The CDR3 has 13 amino acids. Germline V gene sequence: CDR1 SSHAT, CDR2 FNYEAQ (reference sequence). CDR3 coding DNA: TGTGCTAGCAGCTTAGGGAGGGATCAGCCCCAGCATTTT. Encoded protein: CASSLGRDQPQHF.

V usage is TRBV6-1 and J usage is TRBJ2-5; 7 nucleotides line up with TRBD2. The V segment lost 7 bases and the J segment 2 bases; nucleotides outside the gene matches: 4. Germline CDR1 reads MNHNS; CDR2 reads SASEGT. The CDR3 covers 13 residues. DNA for the CDR3: TGTGCCAGCAAGCGGGGCGGGCAAGAGACCCAGTACTTC. Translation: CASKRGGQETQYF.

This clone has just a few counts. The rearrangement joins TRBV2 to TRBJ2-3; 9 bases match TRBD2. This CDR3 comprises 15 residues. Germline CDR1 and CDR2: SNHLY and FYNNEI. Losses at the gene ends were 6 bases for V and 3 bases for J; bases not matched to a gene: 7. CDR3 DNA sequence: TGTGCCAGCAGGTGGGCTAGCGGGACTACAGATACGCAGTATTTT. This translates into CASRWASGTTDTQYF.

The rearrangement links TRBV4-3 to TRBJ2-5, with D possibly TRBD2 on 6 matching bases. The CDR3 runs 16 residues. With 1 base removed from V and 4 bases from J, the gap between germline ends came to 16 bases. In germline, CDR1 is LGHNA, CDR2 YSLEER. As DNA, the CDR3 is TGCGCCAGCAGCCAAGTGGAGGGAGTAGGCCCAGAGACCCAGTACTTC. Protein sequence: CASSQVEGVGPETQYF.

V usage is TRBV25-1 and J usage is TRBJ2-3; D gene unclear. Germline CDR1 MGHDK, CDR2 SYGVNS. The CDR3 sequence is 13 residues long. V lost 3 bases, J lost 3 bases, and 7 bases lay in between. The CDR3 loop is CASSDAQTDTQYF. The CDR3 nucleotides read TGTGCCAGCAGTGACGCTCAGACAGATACGCAGTATTTT.